This T cell receptor beta chain was found in a study of blood T cell repertoires in COVID-19. Germline V CDR1 and CDR2: MNHEY, SMNVEV (reference sequence). The length of the CDR3 is 13 residues. The ends were cut back, 2 bases at V and 6 bases at J, with 11 bases in the middle. Generated by immunoSEQ multiplex PCR, the TCRdb table keeps only in-frame clones and is missing some. This sample carries 300,000 to 400,000 clones, around 86% of them seen once, and the ten largest clones take approximately 4%. The sequenced material came from PBMCs or T cells enriched from blood (not recorded which). This sequence joins TRBV27 and TRBJ2-7, with D possibly TRBD1 on 6 matching bases. This receptor was obtained from a woman in her forties with acute COVID-19. The chain's CDR3 is CASSLNRVGEQYF. The CDR3 DNA reads TGTGCCAGCAGTTTAAACAGGGTCGGCGAGCAGTACTTC.